A single sample is the source of the 20 T cell receptor beta chains below, sequenced in a study of blood T cell repertoires in COVID-19. Some clones are missing from TCRdb's copy, which holds only in-frame ones; the method was immunoSEQ multiplex PCR. The sample records 25,000 to 30,000 clones, approximately 80% being singletons. The sample comprised peripheral blood. Receptors were obtained from a man of 80 years or more with active or convalescent COVID-19.

The CDR3 here is CATSTYRVDQPQHF. CDR3 coding DNA: TGTGCCACCAGCACCTACAGGGTTGATCAGCCCCAGCATTTT. The chain recombines TRBV15 with TRBJ1-5; D may be TRBD1 (6 bases). CDR3 length: 14 amino acids. Trimming took off 4 bases at V and 5 bases at J, with 12 bases between the two ends. Germline CDR1 and CDR2: LNHNV and YYDKDF (reference sequence). The full variable domain, its missing parts supplied by reference TRBV15 and TRBJ1-5, is DAMVIQNPRYQVTQFGKPVTLSCSQTLNHNVMYWYQQKSSQAPKLLFHYYDKDFNNEADTPDNFQSRRPNTSFCFLDIRSPGLGDTAMYLCATSTYRVDQPQHFGDGTRLSIL.

This clone was observed a handful of times. The V and J genes are TRBV3-1 (or the pseudogene TRBV3-2) and TRBJ2-1; 13 nucleotides match TRBD2. Trimming cost V 1 base and J 6 bases; bases outside gene matches: 6. The CDR3 is made up of 17 amino acids. Germline V gene lookup returns CDR1 LGHDT and CDR2 YNNKEL (reference sequence). CDR3 protein: CASSQGRGLAGANEQFF. The DNA of the CDR3 is TGTGCCAGCAGCCAAGGGCGTGGACTAGCGGGGGCCAATGAGCAGTTCTTC.

The count of this clone is one. This sequence joins TRBV18 and TRBJ2-7; possible D gene TRBD2, 5 bases. Germline loops: CDR1 KGHSH, CDR2 LQKENI. The CDR3 is 13 amino acids. The germline V and J ends were trimmed by 3 bases and 6 bases, with 12 bases remaining between them. Here the CDR3 reads CASSPKEVGEQYF. For the CDR3, the DNA is TGTGCCAGCTCACCCAAGGAGGTTGGCGAGCAGTACTTC. Full variable domain (rest looked up from reference TRBV18 and TRBJ2-7): NAGVMQNPRHLVRRRGQEARLRCSPMKGHSHVYWYRQLPEEGLKFMVYLQKENIIDESGMPKERFSAEFPKEGPSILRIQQVVRGDSAAYFCASSPKEVGEQYFGPGTRLTVT.

CDR3 sequence (DNA): TGTGCCAGCAGCTTTGACTGGGCTAACTATGGCTACACCTTC. Translation: CASSFDWANYGYTF. This chain links TRBV5-4 with TRBJ1-2; D not certain. V dropped 2 bases and J dropped 0 bases, with 8 bases sitting between them. This CDR3 has 14 residues. The germline gives CDR1 SGHNT, CDR2 YYREEE (reference sequence).

This clone has a single count. V gene TRBV28 combines with J gene TRBJ1-1; D gene unclear. The V gene lost 6 bases and the J gene lost 0 bases, with 11 bases spanning the gap. CDR1 is MDHEN and CDR2 is SYDVKM in the germline V gene. The CDR3 is 14 residues long. CDR3 in DNA: TGTGCCAGCAGCCCACCGGGTATGAACACTGAAGCTTTCTTT. It translates to CASSPPGMNTEAFF.

The chain uses TRBV9 and TRBJ1-1; weak D call: TRBD1 (6 bases). Trimming cost V 4 bases and J 6 bases, with 16 bases left between them. Germline lookup yields CDR1 SGDLS and CDR2 YYNGEE. The CDR3 is made up of 14 amino acids. CDR3 sequence reads: CASSPTGLDSEAFF. The CDR3 bases are TGTGCCAGCAGCCCTACAGGGTTGGATTCTGAAGCTTTCTTT.

This clone was picked up a small number of times. This chain joins TRBV5-5 and TRBJ2-5; maybe TRBD1 (6 bases). Trimming cost V 3 bases and J 5 bases, with 20 bases left between them. This CDR3 region has 16 residues. From germline, CDR1 is SGHKS and CDR2 YYEKEE (reference sequence). The CDR3, as DNA: TGTGCCAGCAGCTCTTACCCCGGGGCAGGGGTTGAGACCCAGTACTTC. Its protein product is CASSSYPGAGVETQYF.

The V gene is TRBV5-4, the J gene TRBJ2-6; D not resolved. Trimming left V 0 bases short and J 4 bases short, with 8 bases between. Germline CDR1 and CDR2: SGHNT and YYREEE (reference sequence). This CDR3 is built from 15 residues. CDR3 bases: TGTGCCAGCAGCTTGGCTGGGCCGGGGGCCAACGTCCTGACTTTC. Protein product: CASSLAGPGANVLTF.

This chain joins TRBV9 and TRBJ2-2, with TRBD2 matching over 7 bases. V gave up 0 bases and J gave up 1 base; unmatched junction bases: 3. The germline V gene has CDR1 SGDLS and CDR2 YYNGEE. The CDR3 extends over 16 amino acids. The CDR3 DNA is TGTGCCAGCAGCGTAGATGGGAGGGGGAACACCGGGGAGCTGTTTTTT. Translation: CASSVDGRGNTGELFF.

The chain joins TRBV28 to TRBJ2-5; D perhaps matches TRBD1 (6 bases). Trimming took 6 bases from V and 5 from J, leaving 28 bases between them. In germline, CDR1 is MDHEN, CDR2 SYDVKM. The CDR3 totals 18 residues. CDR3 coding DNA: TGTGCCAGCAGCCGCGACAGGCGATGGGCCCGAGCAGGGGAGACCCAGTACTTC. It codes for CASSRDRRWARAGETQYF. The whole variable domain, remainder taken from reference TRBV28 and TRBJ2-5, is DVKVTQSSRYLVKRTGEKVFLECVQDMDHENMFWYRQDPGLGLRLIYFSYDVKMKEKGDIPEGYSVSREKKERFSLILESASTNQTSMYLCASSRDRRWARAGETQYFGPGTRLLVL.

The chain uses TRBV10-3 and TRBJ2-5; perhaps TRBD1 as D (6 bases). The CDR3 totals 14 residues. Germline V lookup: CDR1 ENHRY, CDR2 SYGVKD. Trimming removed 2 bases from V and 4 bases from J, with 11 bases in between. CDR3 nucleotides: TGTGCCATCAGTGAGCACAGGGAGCGAGAGACCCAGTACTTC. Its translation: CAISEHRERETQYF.

The chain is built from TRBV2 and TRBJ1-5, with TRBD1 as a possible D gene (5 bases). The germline V and J ends were trimmed by 8 bases and 6 bases, with 20 bases remaining between them. The CDR3 runs to 15 residues. CDR1 is SNHLY and CDR2 is FYNNEI in the germline V gene. DNA for the CDR3: TGTGCCAGCCTCCCGACAAGGGGAGGAGGTCAGCCCCAGCATTTT. It translates to CASLPTRGGGQPQHF. Combining the CDR3 with reference TRBV2 and TRBJ1-5 gives the whole variable domain EPEVTQTPSHQVTQMGQEVILRCVPISNHLYFYWYRQILGQKVEFLVSFYNNEISEKSEIFDDQFSVERPDGSNFTLKIRSTKLEDSAMYFCASLPTRGGGQPQHFGDGTRLSIL.

The chain recombines TRBV18 with TRBJ2-1; 8 bases map to TRBD2. The CDR3 runs 15 residues. Germline values: CDR1 KGHSH, CDR2 LQKENI. After removal of 4 bases from V and 5 bases from J, the junction contained 7 bases not matched to a gene. Here the CDR3 reads CASSRGGGPHNEQFF. The CDR3 coding sequence is TGTGCCAGCTCACGCGGCGGGGGGCCACACAATGAGCAGTTCTTC.

The genes are TRBV5-1 and TRBJ1-1, with 8 nucleotides matching TRBD1. V was pared by 5 bases and J by 4 bases, with 4 bases of the junction left unmatched. The CDR3 extends over 13 amino acids. In germline, CDR1 is SGHRS, CDR2 YFSETQ. CDR3 sequence (DNA): TGCGCCAGCAGTCAGGGGGCGCGCACTGAAGCTTTCTTT. Protein sequence: CASSQGARTEAFF.

The chain employs TRBV4-2 and TRBJ2-3; weak D call: TRBD1 (5 bases). Germline lookup yields CDR1 LGHNA and CDR2 YNFKEQ. The CDR3 spans 16 residues. V dropped 0 bases and J dropped 5 bases, with 15 bases sitting between them. Here the CDR3 reads CASSQDTSTGQDTQYF. CDR3 nucleotide sequence: TGTGCCAGCAGCCAAGATACGTCCACAGGACAAGATACGCAGTATTTT.

V and J are TRBV5-1 and TRBJ2-5; 13 bases fit TRBD2. CDR1 is SGHRS and CDR2 is YFSETQ in the germline V gene. The V segment lost 3 bases and the J segment 4 bases; nucleotides outside the gene matches: 9. The CDR3 runs 17 residues. The CDR3: CASSSGTSGAARETQYF. The CDR3 bases are TGCGCCAGCAGCTCTGGGACTAGCGGGGCGGCGCGAGAGACCCAGTACTTC.

The chain has TRBV5-4 and TRBJ2-5, with 9 positions matching TRBD2. The CDR3 runs 15 residues. V dropped 1 base and J dropped 2; count of bases not matched to a gene: 3. Germline V gene sequence: CDR1 SGHNT, CDR2 YYREEE (reference sequence). The chain's CDR3 is CASSLSSGAQETQYF. The CDR3 region has the DNA TGTGCCAGCAGCTTGTCTAGCGGGGCTCAAGAGACCCAGTACTTC. The entire variable domain, with the rest obtained from reference TRBV5-4 and TRBJ2-5, is as follows: ETGVTQSPTHLIKTRGQQVTLRCSSQSGHNTVSWYQQALGQGPQFIFQYYREEENGRGNFPPRFSGLQFPNYSSELNVNALELDDSALYLCASSLSSGAQETQYFGPGTRLLVL.

CDR3 residues: CASSLGTAQETQYF. DNA of the CDR3: TGTGCCAGCAGCTTAGGGACAGCCCAAGAGACCCAGTACTTC. The chain links TRBV7-9 to TRBJ2-5; D is perhaps TRBD1 (6 bases). V lost 1 base, J lost 1 base, and 7 bases lay in between. This CDR3 region has 14 residues. Germline V gene sequence: CDR1 SEHNR, CDR2 FQNEAQ (reference sequence).

The J gene is TRBJ2-7, the V gene TRBV6-1, with TRBD2 identical over 8 bases. Per germline, CDR1 MNHNS and CDR2 SASEGT. The CDR3 runs to 14 residues. After removal of 4 bases from V and 5 bases from J, the junction contained 7 bases not matched to a gene. The chain's CDR3 is CASSGAGDNDEQYF. DNA for the CDR3: TGTGCCAGCAGTGGAGCGGGAGATAACGACGAGCAGTACTTC.

This chain links TRBV2 with TRBJ1-6; no clear D. The CDR3 consists of 12 residues. Trimming left V 6 bases short and J 9 bases short, with 9 bases between. From germline, CDR1 is SNHLY and CDR2 FYNNEI. CDR3 nucleotide sequence: TGTGCCAGCAGGCGGGGTGGTTCACCCCTCCACTTT. Its protein is CASRRGGSPLHF.